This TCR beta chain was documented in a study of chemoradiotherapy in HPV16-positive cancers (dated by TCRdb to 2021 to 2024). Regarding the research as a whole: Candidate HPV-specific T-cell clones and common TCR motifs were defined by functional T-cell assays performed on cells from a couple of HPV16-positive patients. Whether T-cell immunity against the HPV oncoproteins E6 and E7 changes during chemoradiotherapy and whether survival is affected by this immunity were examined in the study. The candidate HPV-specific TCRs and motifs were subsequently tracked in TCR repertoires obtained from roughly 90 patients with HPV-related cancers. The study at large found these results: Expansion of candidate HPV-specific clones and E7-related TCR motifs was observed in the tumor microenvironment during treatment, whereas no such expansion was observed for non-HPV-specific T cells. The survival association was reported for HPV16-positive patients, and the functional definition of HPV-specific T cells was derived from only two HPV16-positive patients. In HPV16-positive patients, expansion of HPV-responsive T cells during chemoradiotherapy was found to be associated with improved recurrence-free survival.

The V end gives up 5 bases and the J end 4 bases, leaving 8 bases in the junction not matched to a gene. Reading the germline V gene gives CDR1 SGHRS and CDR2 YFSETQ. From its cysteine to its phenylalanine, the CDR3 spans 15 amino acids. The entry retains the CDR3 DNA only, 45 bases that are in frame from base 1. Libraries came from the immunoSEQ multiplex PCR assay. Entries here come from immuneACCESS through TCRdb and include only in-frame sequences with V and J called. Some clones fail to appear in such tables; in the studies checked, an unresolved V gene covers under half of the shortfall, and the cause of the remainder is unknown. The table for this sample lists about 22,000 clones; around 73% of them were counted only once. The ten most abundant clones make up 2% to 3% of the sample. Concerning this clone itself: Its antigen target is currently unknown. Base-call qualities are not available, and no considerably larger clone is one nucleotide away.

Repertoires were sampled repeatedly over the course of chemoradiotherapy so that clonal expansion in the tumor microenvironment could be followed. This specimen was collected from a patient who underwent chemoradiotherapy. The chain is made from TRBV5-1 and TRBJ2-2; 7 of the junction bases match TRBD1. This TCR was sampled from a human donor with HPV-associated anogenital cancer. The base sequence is TGCGCCAGCAGTTACGACTCAGGGGGCACCGGGGAGCTGTTTTTT. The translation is CASSYDSGGTGELFF.